The 15 T cell receptor beta chains below come from one sample, sequenced in a study of blood T cell repertoires in COVID-19. Generated by immunoSEQ multiplex PCR, the TCRdb table keeps only in-frame clones and is missing some. The table includes around 140,000 clones, about 80% detected once. Sample: peripheral blood. Receptors were obtained from a man between 50 and 59 years old with acute or convalescent COVID-19.

This clone showed up many times. The V and J genes are TRBV28 and TRBJ2-1; D gene uncertain. This CDR3 has 12 amino acids. CDR1 is MDHEN and CDR2 is SYDVKM in the germline V gene. Trimming took 5 bases from V and 9 from J, leaving 11 bases between them. The DNA of the CDR3 is TGTGCCAGCAGTCCTCCGGCGGCTGAGCAGTTCTTC. Its translation: CASSPPAAEQFF.

The V gene is TRBV7-9, the J gene TRBJ2-2, with TRBD2 as a possible D gene (6 bases). V shed 3 bases and J shed 3 bases, with 11 bases lying between them. CDR3 length equals 15 residues. Germline CDR1 reads SEHNR; CDR2 reads FQNEAQ (reference sequence). The CDR3 nucleotides are TGTGCCAGCAGCTTGGAGGGGCTCGACACCGGGGAGCTGTTTTTT. Encoded protein: CASSLEGLDTGELFF.

The chain recombines TRBV6-2 or TRBV6-3 with TRBJ2-7; 11 bases line up with TRBD2. The CDR3 contains 16 residues. CDR1 is MNHEY and CDR2 is SVGEGT in the germline V gene. The V segment lost 5 bases and the J segment 4 bases; nucleotides outside the gene matches: 10. The CDR3 protein is CASSDYRLAGIYEQYF. DNA for the CDR3: TGTGCCAGCAGTGACTACCGACTAGCGGGGATATACGAGCAGTACTTC.

This clone showed up just a few times. The chain employs TRBV11-3 and TRBJ2-3; 7 positions agree with TRBD2. The CDR3 sequence is 15 residues long. The V and J ends lost 4 bases and 2 bases, in that order; junction bases with no gene match: 6. Germline V gene data show CDR1 as SGHNT and CDR2 as YENEEA. The CDR3: CASSSGGGYTDTQYF. CDR3 sequence (DNA): TGTGCCAGCAGCTCGGGAGGCGGATACACAGATACGCAGTATTTT.

The chain couples TRBV10-2 to TRBJ1-1; the D is unclear. Looked up from germline, CDR1 is WSHSY and CDR2 is SAAADI. The ends were cut back, 0 bases at V and 3 bases at J, with 14 bases in the middle. The CDR3 consists of 16 residues. CDR3 amino acids: CASSESAARVDTEAFF. Here the CDR3 DNA reads TGCGCCAGCAGTGAGTCGGCGGCAAGAGTGGACACTGAAGCTTTCTTT.

V is TRBV7-2 and J is TRBJ2-7; TRBD2 aligns across 8 bases. There are 14 residues in the CDR3. Germline-derived CDR1 and CDR2 are SGHTA and FQGNSA. J lost 4 bases, V lost 5 bases, and 7 bases had no gene match. CDR3 DNA: TGTGCCAGCAGCCCCGGACTAGCTTCATACGAGCAGTACTTC. As protein: CASSPGLASYEQYF. The complete variable domain, with remaining parts taken from reference TRBV7-2 and TRBJ2-7, reads GAGVSQSPSNKVTEKGKDVELRCDPISGHTALYWYRQSLGQGLEFLIYFQGNSAPDKSGLPSDRFSAERTGGSVSTLTIQRTQQEDSAVYLCASSPGLASYEQYFGPGTRLTVT.

Only one count was recorded for this clone. The V gene is TRBV5-1, the J gene TRBJ1-4; tentatively, D is TRBD1 (5 bases). V was shortened by 4 bases and J by 8 bases, with 18 bases between the two germline ends. Germline lookup yields CDR1 SGHRS and CDR2 YFSETQ. The CDR3 consists of 15 residues. The chain's CDR3 is CASSPLTVPEEKLFF. In DNA, the CDR3 is TGCGCCAGCAGCCCGCTGACAGTTCCTGAGGAAAAACTGTTTTTT.

This sequence joins TRBV2 and TRBJ2-1, with D tentatively TRBD2 (6 bases). Germline CDR1 SNHLY, CDR2 FYNNEI. CDR3 size: 15 residues. The V end lost 0 bases, the J end lost 2 bases, and 8 bases lay between the germline ends. Written as DNA, the CDR3 is TGTGCCAGCAGTGAAGCGGGGGGAACCTACAATGAGCAGTTCTTC. It translates to CASSEAGGTYNEQFF.

The chain joins TRBV4-1 to TRBJ1-5, with a possible D match to TRBD1 (5 bases). The germline CDR1 and CDR2 sequences are MGHRA and YSYEKL. The germline V and J ends were trimmed by 2 bases and 0 bases, with 11 bases remaining between them. This CDR3 region has 16 residues. The CDR3 DNA reads as TGCGCCAGCAGCCAATTTGACAGCCTTAGCAATCAGCCCCAGCATTTT. Translated, it gives CASSQFDSLSNQPQHF.

V gene TRBV5-1 combines with J gene TRBJ1-1; TRBD1 aligns across 8 bases. Germline V gene lookup returns CDR1 SGHRS and CDR2 YFSETQ. Trimming took 3 bases from V and 8 from J; bases not matched to a gene: 3. The CDR3 covers 12 residues. CDR3 residues: CASSWDRSEAFF. The CDR3 DNA reads TGCGCCAGCAGCTGGGACAGGTCAGAAGCTTTCTTT.

This chain connects TRBV27 to TRBJ2-5; D is possibly TRBD1 (6 bases). This CDR3 is 14 amino acids long. Germline CDR1 reads MNHEY; CDR2 reads SMNVEV (reference sequence). With 4 bases removed from V and 2 bases from J, the gap between germline ends came to 11 bases. As DNA, the CDR3 is TGTGCCAGCAGTTCCCAGGGACAACAAGAGACCCAGTACTTC. This gives the protein CASSSQGQQETQYF.

This clone is a singleton in its sample. The gene calls are TRBV5-1 and TRBJ2-2, with D perhaps TRBD1 (5 bases). CDR1 and CDR2 from the germline V gene are SGHRS and YFSETQ. The germline V and J ends were trimmed by 0 bases and 6 bases, with 9 bases remaining between them. CDR3 length: 14 amino acids. The CDR3 DNA reads as TGCGCCAGCAGCTTGGCCGTAGGGGCCGGGGAGCTGTTTTTT. Amino acid sequence: CASSLAVGAGELFF.

The V call is TRBV7-8, the J call TRBJ2-5; possibly TRBD1 for D (6 bases). V lost 1 base, J lost 5 bases, and 8 bases lay in between. The CDR3 contains 13 residues. CDR1 is SGHVS, CDR2 FQNEAQ, per germline. Written as DNA, the CDR3 is TGTGCCAGCAGCTTAGGGGGGCGGGAGACCCAGTACTTC. It yields the protein CASSLGGRETQYF.

This chain uses TRBV3-1 (or the pseudogene TRBV3-2) with TRBJ1-5; the match to TRBD1 covers 9 bases. Germline lookup yields CDR1 LGHDT and CDR2 YNNKEL (reference sequence). This CDR3 is built from 14 residues. V was pared by 6 bases and J by 4 bases, with 4 bases of the junction left unmatched. The CDR3 region has the DNA TGTGCCAGCAGTCCCGGGACAGGGAATCAGCCCCAGCATTTT. Amino acid sequence: CASSPGTGNQPQHF.

The chain is built from TRBV6-5 and TRBJ1-4; D not resolved. Germline loops: CDR1 MNHEY, CDR2 SVGAGI. There are 11 residues in the CDR3. CDR3 protein: CAGREGEKLFF. The CDR3, as DNA: TGTGCGGGGAGGGAGGGCGAAAAACTGTTTTTT.